This T cell receptor beta chain is drawn from a study of T cells after yellow fever vaccination. Germline V lookup: CDR1 ENHRY, CDR2 SYGVKD. There are 15 residues in the CDR3. V was shortened by 6 bases and J by 4 bases, with 18 bases between the two germline ends. Conversion of TCR transcripts into cDNA relied on 5'RACE template switching, which added a universal primer site and UMIs. Each CDR3 protein gets one entry after TCRdb re-called the 5' RACE reads with MiXCR. The sample shows 550,000 to 750,000 distinct CDR3 sequences, about 13% of them seen only once. This clonotype was counted between two and nine times. The target antigen is unknown. Overall study results and limits: A minor fraction of clonotypes spanned both CD4 and CD8 compartments. The booster saw the reappearance of most primary-vaccination clones (about 95% CD4, almost 90% CD8).

This clonotype originated in a man aged 30 to 45 who received the YFV17D yellow fever vaccine. Source: PBMCs, taken on the day of the yellow fever booster vaccination. The rearrangement links TRBV10-3 to TRBJ2-5; tentatively, D is TRBD1 or TRBD2 (6 bases each). CDR3: CAISGGRRSVETQYF. The CDR3 bases are TGTGCCATCAGCGGGGGCAGAAGATCCGTAGAGACCCAGTACTTC.